These 8 T cell receptor beta chains came from one sample sequenced in a study of metastatic and nonmetastatic thyroid tumors. Thyroid surgery was performed in patients who had received no treatment beforehand. MiXCR reprocessed the PCR reads for TCRdb. The data show about 6,700 clones, more than 30% seen once. The sample comprised adjacent normal tissue. These TCRs come from a female donor with papillary thyroid cancer or a benign thyroid nodule (not recorded which). Some clones in this sample may be carry-over from other donors' samples.

This clone counts as large. The CDR3 loop is CASSFRSRASNSPLHF. CDR3 in DNA: TGTGCCAGCAGTTTTCGCTCCAGGGCGAGTAATTCACCCCTCCACTTT. The chain recombines TRBV27 with TRBJ1-6; tentatively, D is TRBD1 (5 bases). The V end lost 3 bases, the J end lost 6 bases, and 15 bases lay between the germline ends. This CDR3 comprises 16 residues. Germline V gene lookup returns CDR1 MNHEY and CDR2 SMNVEV (reference sequence).

This sequence joins TRBV20-1 and TRBJ2-3, with D possibly TRBD2 on 7 matching bases. With 0 bases removed from V and 3 bases from J, the gap between germline ends came to 16 bases. The CDR3 runs to 16 residues. Germline V CDR1 and CDR2: DFQATT, SNEGSKA (reference sequence). This CDR3 reads CSARDPLGGRTDTQYF. The CDR3 DNA is TGCAGTGCTAGAGACCCCCTCGGGGGGCGGACAGATACGCAGTATTTT.

This clone was seen a handful of times. V usage is TRBV6-1 and J usage is TRBJ2-3, with D possibly being TRBD1 or TRBD2 (5 bases each). The CDR3 covers 16 residues. Germline values: CDR1 MNHNS, CDR2 SASEGT. Between the trimmed V and J ends, which lost 5 bases and 2 bases, there was a span of 17 bases. Here the CDR3 DNA reads TGTGCCAGCAGTCTCCGGGACGGCTACCTCACAGATACGCAGTATTTT. Amino acids: CASSLRDGYLTDTQYF.

The chain links TRBV12-3 or TRBV12-4 to TRBJ2-2, with 12 bases lining up with TRBD2. The CDR3 runs 14 residues. Trimming took 11 bases from V and 10 from J; bases not matched to a gene: 11. The CDR3 DNA sequence: TGTGCCTGCAATTCTAGCGGGGGGGCCGTGGAGCTGTTTTTT. As protein: CACNSSGGAVELFF.

This clone turned up a few times. V and J are TRBV2 and TRBJ2-7; possible D gene TRBD2, 6 bases. Germline assignment: CDR1 SNHLY and CDR2 FYNNEI. This CDR3 is 14 amino acids long. Trimming shortened V by 7 bases and J by 4 bases, and 17 bases separated the two germline ends. The CDR3 DNA reads TGTGCCAGCAATTCAGACCGGGACTCGTACGAGCAGTACTTC. Amino acid sequence: CASNSDRDSYEQYF.

This clone was counted a few times. The rearrangement joins TRBV2 to TRBJ1-1; D is uncertain. The length of the CDR3 is 12 residues. The germline V gene has CDR1 SNHLY and CDR2 FYNNEI. V lost 7 bases and J lost 4, with 10 bases in between. The CDR3 DNA reads TGTGCCAGCACCGGGGAGAGCACTGAAGCTTTCTTT. Its translation is CASTGESTEAFF.

About this clone itself: A read error is likely, as this CDR3 ends without the conserved phenylalanine or tryptophan. The DNA is left out, because the CDR3 cannot be placed on it with certainty; the CDR3 is given as TCRdb lists it. J is TRBJ1-6 and V is TRBV18. The CDR3 adds up to 10 amino acids, both ends counted. Germline V gives CDR1 KGHSH, CDR2 LQKENI. The CDR3: CASLPPRVDE.

V is TRBV24-1 and J is TRBJ1-5; D is possibly TRBD1 (5 bases). The CDR3 runs to 14 residues. V was trimmed by 9 bases and J by 0 bases, leaving 11 bases between them. CDR1 is KGHDR, CDR2 SFDVKD, per germline. The CDR3 DNA follows: TGTGCCACCGGAGAGGGGTCTAGCAATCAGCCCCAGCATTTT. Encoded protein: CATGEGSSNQPQHF.